The next 21 T cell receptor beta chains were all read from a single sample in a study of T-cell reconstitution after alpha-beta-depleted transplantation in children. TCRbeta library preparation incorporated unique molecular identifiers. MiXCR, run by TCRdb on the PCR reads, gives a single entry per CDR3 protein. The sample yields some 490,000 distinct CDR3 sequences, around 13% seen once. This sample comprised PBMCs from the stem cell graft donor, obtained from the stem cell graft. The receptors were gathered from a human donor who donated a stem cell graft to a child with combined immunodeficiency.

This clonotype was counted between two and nine times. For the CDR3, the DNA is TGTGCCACCAGCAGAGATTTTGCCACCGGGGAGCTGTTTTTT. Protein sequence: CATSRDFATGELFF. This chain connects TRBV15 to TRBJ2-2; D not certain. V shed 0 bases and J shed 4 bases, with 6 bases lying between them. The CDR3 is 14 amino acids. CDR1 and CDR2 (germline): LNHNV, YYDKDF (reference sequence).

This clonotype was observed a handful of times. V is TRBV21-1 and J is TRBJ2-7; TRBD1, as called in the table, went unchecked against the DNA. TRBV21-1 is annotated as a pseudogene. The CDR3 consists of 16 residues. This CDR3 reads CASSKEELGRHYEQYF. The CDR3 nucleotides are TGTGCCAGCAGCAAAGAGGAGCTGGGACGCCACTACGAGCAGTACTTC.

This clonotype turned up a few times. V usage is TRBV6-5 and J usage is TRBJ1-5; D perhaps matches TRBD1 (6 bases). The germline V and J ends were trimmed by 3 bases and 2 bases, with 8 bases remaining between them. Germline V CDR1 and CDR2: MNHEY, SVGAGI. The CDR3 length is 14 residues. The CDR3 sequence is CASSYPGGNQPQHF. The CDR3 nucleotides read TGTGCCAGCAGTTATCCAGGGGGCAATCAGCCCCAGCATTTT.

The sample holds many counts of this clonotype. V gene TRBV12-3 or TRBV12-4 combines with J gene TRBJ2-2; D unresolved. V gave up 2 bases and J gave up 2 bases, with 9 bases separating them. The CDR3 has 15 residues. CDR3 sequence: CASSLPSRNTGELFF. The DNA for the CDR3 is TGTGCCAGCAGTTTACCCTCCAGAAACACCGGGGAGCTGTTTTTT.

This clonotype was recorded many times. The rearrangement joins TRBV6-5 to TRBJ2-5, with D possibly matching TRBD2 (5 bases). Trimming shortened V by 2 bases and J by 2 bases, and 9 bases separated the two germline ends. In germline, CDR1 is MNHEY, CDR2 SVGAGI. The CDR3 extends over 14 amino acids. This CDR3 is CASSYVPGQETQYF. CDR3 DNA: TGTGCCAGCAGTTACGTCCCGGGGCAAGAGACCCAGTACTTC.

In its sample, this clonotype was seen many times. V gene TRBV5-1 combines with J gene TRBJ2-1, with 10 positions matching TRBD1. Trimming took 4 bases from V and 4 from J; bases not matched to a gene: 5. CDR1 is SGHRS and CDR2 is YFSETQ in the germline V gene. CDR3 size: 15 residues. The CDR3 reads CASSPTGGRYNEQFF. DNA for the CDR3: TGCGCCAGCAGCCCGACAGGGGGCAGGTACAATGAGCAGTTCTTC.

This clonotype occurred a few times. The CDR3 is CASSLAGTVRETQYF. In DNA form, the CDR3 reads TGCGCCAGCAGCTTGGCAGGGACGGTACGAGAGACCCAGTACTTC. The V and J genes are TRBV5-1 and TRBJ2-5; D tentatively fits TRBD1 or TRBD2 (5 bases each). Germline CDR1 and CDR2: SGHRS and YFSETQ. This CDR3 contains 15 residues. V shed 0 bases and J shed 4 bases, with 13 bases lying between them.

The rearrangement links TRBV5-1 to TRBJ2-3; 11 bases are shared with TRBD2. The CDR3 is 17 amino acids. J lost 1 base, V lost 4 bases, and 8 bases had no gene match. Germline-derived CDR1 and CDR2 are SGHRS and YFSETQ. Here the CDR3 DNA reads TGCGCCAGCAGCACTATCCTAGCGGGAGGTGGCACAGATACGCAGTATTTT. This gives the protein CASSTILAGGGTDTQYF.

This chain links TRBV2 with TRBJ2-7, with D hard to call. V lost 1 base and J 3 bases, leaving 16 bases between the germline ends. Germline assignment: CDR1 SNHLY and CDR2 FYNNEI. The CDR3 covers 16 residues. The CDR3 reads CASSEVTRSVRYEQYF. The CDR3 DNA follows: TGTGCCAGCAGTGAAGTAACGAGGTCCGTGCGCTACGAGCAGTACTTC.

At least ten counts were recorded for this clonotype. The CDR3 sequence is CASSRTQGVHEQYF. CDR3 DNA sequence: TGTGCCAGCAGTCGGACGCAGGGGGTCCACGAGCAGTACTTC. V is TRBV25-1 and J is TRBJ2-7; the match to TRBD1 covers 7 bases. V trimming: 5 bases; J trimming: 5 bases; junction bases outside the gene matches: 9. Per the germline V gene, CDR1 is MGHDK and CDR2 is SYGVNS. The CDR3 contains 14 residues.

V and J are TRBV29-1 and TRBJ2-3; maybe TRBD2 (6 bases). Trimming stripped 6 bases from V and 1 base from J, with 17 bases between. CDR3 length equals 15 residues. The V gene's germline CDR1 is SQVTM and CDR2 ANQGSEA. As DNA, the CDR3 is TGCAGCGTCCTGGGAACTAGCACTCGCACAGATACGCAGTATTTT. It yields the protein CSVLGTSTRTDTQYF.

This clonotype was detected a few times. The rearrangement uses TRBV20-1 and TRBJ2-5; 9 bases align to TRBD1. The CDR3 length is 14 residues. Germline CDR1 is DFQATT and CDR2 is SNEGSKA (reference sequence). V shed 1 base, J shed 5 bases, and the junction held 5 bases outside the gene matches. CDR3 loop: CSARVGTGLETQYF. For the CDR3, the DNA is TGCAGTGCTAGAGTCGGGACAGGGTTGGAGACCCAGTACTTC.

This chain uses TRBV14 with TRBJ2-3; unclear D gene. CDR1 and CDR2 (germline): SGHDN, FVKESK. The V gene lost 6 bases and the J gene lost 0 bases, with 16 bases spanning the gap. The CDR3 consists of 16 residues. The chain's CDR3 is CASSHIRETSTDTQYF. For the CDR3, the DNA is TGTGCCAGCAGTCATATTAGAGAAACTAGCACAGATACGCAGTATTTT.

The chain carries TRBV7-2 and TRBJ2-7, with 9 bases matching TRBD1. Trimming cost V 5 bases and J 6 bases; bases outside gene matches: 11. The CDR3 length is 15 residues. Germline loops: CDR1 SGHTA, CDR2 FQGNSA. CDR3 sequence reads: CASSVHTGQGTEQYF. CDR3 nucleotide sequence: TGTGCCAGCAGCGTACACACGGGACAGGGCACCGAGCAGTACTTC.

This clonotype was counted a few times. V is TRBV5-1 and J is TRBJ2-7; a weak D match, TRBD1 (6 bases). With 1 base removed from V and 3 bases from J, the gap between germline ends came to 14 bases. The CDR3 covers 15 residues. Germline CDR1 SGHRS, CDR2 YFSETQ. The DNA for the CDR3 is TGCGCCAGCAGCTTGTGGGCAGGGGCAAACTACGAGCAGTACTTC. Protein product: CASSLWAGANYEQYF.

In its sample, this clonotype was seen a few times. This rearrangement joins TRBV12-3 or TRBV12-4 to TRBJ1-5, with 8 bases matching TRBD1. J gave up 3 bases and V 6 bases, and 7 bases lay outside the gene matches. The CDR3 contains 15 residues. In DNA, the CDR3 is TGTGCCAGCAGACGCGGACAGGGCAACAATCAGCCCCAGCATTTT. Translating gives CASRRGQGNNQPQHF.

This clonotype was counted once. The chain combines TRBV7-3 with TRBJ2-5; 11 bases are shared with TRBD2. The V and J ends lost 5 bases and 1 base, in that order; junction bases with no gene match: 6. The CDR3 sequence is 16 residues long. In germline, CDR1 is SGHTA, CDR2 FQGTGA. CDR3 in amino acids: CASSVGTSGTQETQYF. The CDR3 DNA is TGTGCCAGCAGCGTCGGGACTAGCGGAACCCAAGAGACCCAGTACTTC.

This clonotype was observed many times. The rearrangement uses TRBV5-1 and TRBJ1-6, with TRBD1 matching over 7 bases. The germline gives CDR1 SGHRS, CDR2 YFSETQ. The CDR3 has 15 amino acids. J gave up 9 bases and V 2 bases, and 8 bases lay outside the gene matches. The CDR3 sequence is CASSFTGEDGSPLHF. The CDR3 bases are TGCGCCAGCAGCTTTACAGGGGAGGACGGTTCACCCCTCCACTTT.

This clonotype has ten or more counts. This rearrangement joins TRBV12-3 or TRBV12-4 to TRBJ1-4; TRBD1 might be the D (6 bases). The V and J ends lost 3 bases and 0 bases respectively, with 23 bases between them. The CDR3 length is 20 residues. The CDR3 loop is CASSFSARGWEEATNEKLFF. CDR3 bases: TGTGCCAGCAGTTTCAGCGCCAGGGGATGGGAGGAAGCAACTAATGAAAAACTGTTTTTT.

The table lists this clonotype with a few counts. The chain employs TRBV24-1 and TRBJ2-3, with D possibly called TRBD1 or TRBD2 (6 bases each). V dropped 3 bases and J dropped 2 bases, with 11 bases sitting between them. Germline assignment: CDR1 KGHDR and CDR2 SFDVKD. The CDR3 is made up of 15 amino acids. The CDR3 reads CATSDPGAYTDTQYF. The CDR3 region has the DNA TGTGCCACCAGTGATCCGGGGGCCTACACAGATACGCAGTATTTT.

This clonotype was counted at least ten times. The chain joins TRBV12-3 or TRBV12-4 to TRBJ2-1; D may correspond to TRBD1 or TRBD2 (5 bases each). The CDR3 consists of 20 residues. Trimming left V 6 bases short and J 9 bases short, with 36 bases between. The CDR3 sequence is CASSSNEGRLHGTAYGEQFF. The DNA for the CDR3 is TGTGCCAGCAGCTCTAACGAGGGGCGGCTTCACGGGACGGCGTATGGTGAGCAGTTCTTC.